Below are 9 T cell receptor beta chains sequenced from a single sample in a study of blood T cell repertoires in COVID-19. Sequenced by immunoSEQ multiplex PCR; TCRdb stores in-frame clones only, minus some. Of about 210,000 clones in the sample, approximately 91% were seen once. The sample taken for sequencing was peripheral blood. The source is a woman between 35 and 50 years old with acute or convalescent COVID-19.

This clone occurred a few times. The chain joins TRBV7-2 to TRBJ1-5, with 12 bases identical to TRBD1. The CDR3 loop spans 15 amino acids. The V segment lost 5 bases and the J segment 6 bases; nucleotides outside the gene matches: 5. Germline-derived CDR1 and CDR2 are SGHTA and FQGNSA. The chain's CDR3 is CASSRDRGQAQPQHF. In DNA, the CDR3 is TGTGCCAGCAGCAGGGACAGGGGGCAGGCTCAGCCCCAGCATTTT. Combining the CDR3 with reference TRBV7-2 and TRBJ1-5 gives the whole variable domain GAGVSQSPSNKVTEKGKDVELRCDPISGHTALYWYRQSLGQGLEFLIYFQGNSAPDKSGLPSDRFSAERTGGSVSTLTIQRTQQEDSAVYLCASSRDRGQAQPQHFGDGTRLSIL.

V and J are TRBV24-1 and TRBJ2-1; the match to TRBD2 covers 8 bases. V gave up 7 bases and J gave up 8 bases; unmatched junction bases: 12. The CDR3 covers 15 residues. Per germline, CDR1 KGHDR and CDR2 SFDVKD. In nucleotides, the CDR3 is TGTGCCACCAGCGGCGGGGGGACACCCTTCGATGAGCAGTTCTTC. Translation: CATSGGGTPFDEQFF.

This chain links TRBV19 with TRBJ1-5, with TRBD1 as a possible D gene (6 bases). Trimming pared 0 bases from V and 0 bases from J, leaving 18 bases between. The CDR3 is 19 amino acids. The germline V gene encodes CDR1 LNHDA and CDR2 SQIVND (reference sequence). In nucleotides, the CDR3 is TGTGCCAGTAGTATAGATGGGGGCAGGGGAATCGGTAGCAATCAGCCCCAGCATTTT. It codes for CASSIDGGRGIGSNQPQHF.

The J gene is TRBJ1-3, the V gene TRBV11-2; 8 nucleotides line up with TRBD1. The CDR3 has 15 residues. With V trimmed by 4 bases and J by 0 bases, 2 bases remained unmatched. From germline, CDR1 is SGHAT and CDR2 FQNNGV. DNA for the CDR3: TGTGCCAGCAGCTCCGGGACAGGCTCTGGAAACACCATATATTTT. This sequence encodes CASSSGTGSGNTIYF.

The V gene is TRBV5-1, the J gene TRBJ1-2; 8 bases are a match to TRBD1. The CDR3 contains 15 residues. Germline V gene data show CDR1 as SGHRS and CDR2 as YFSETQ. V gave up 0 bases and J gave up 6 bases; unmatched junction bases: 7. The CDR3 sequence is CASSLVGQGANGYTF. The CDR3 DNA reads TGCGCCAGCAGCTTGGTTGGGCAGGGGGCAAATGGCTACACCTTC.

V gene TRBV6-5 combines with J gene TRBJ1-1; TRBD1 agrees at 10 bases. V was pared by 6 bases and J by 8 bases, with 9 bases of the junction left unmatched. Per germline, CDR1 MNHEY and CDR2 SVGAGI. The CDR3 covers 14 residues. The DNA for the CDR3 is TGTGCCAGCAGCCGGACAGGGGGTGGGTTCGAAGCTTTCTTT. Translation gives CASSRTGGGFEAFF.

The chain couples TRBV11-2 to TRBJ1-4; D uncertain. Germline values: CDR1 SGHAT, CDR2 FQNNGV. The CDR3 is 14 residues long. The V and J ends lost 1 base and 5 bases respectively, with 8 bases between them. The CDR3 reads CASSLVQTNEKLFF. The CDR3 DNA follows: TGTGCCAGCAGCTTAGTCCAGACAAATGAAAAACTGTTTTTT.

This clone has just one count. The chain links TRBV3-1 (or the pseudogene TRBV3-2) to TRBJ1-6; no clear D gene. Per germline, CDR1 LGHDT and CDR2 YNNKEL (reference sequence). The CDR3 is 14 amino acids. The V end lost 5 bases, the J end lost 10 bases, and 15 bases lay between the germline ends. CDR3 DNA sequence: TGTGCCAGCAGCTCCAAGGTCTCGGGGTCACCCCTCCACTTT. It yields the protein CASSSKVSGSPLHF.

This chain uses TRBV13 with TRBJ1-3; 8 bases agree with TRBD1. Germline V gene sequence: CDR1 PRHDT, CDR2 FYEKMQ (reference sequence). The CDR3 sequence is 16 residues long. With V trimmed by 5 bases and J by 4 bases, 10 bases remained unmatched. The CDR3 loop is CASSLGTGVGGNTIYF. DNA for the CDR3: TGTGCCAGCAGCCTCGGGACAGGCGTAGGAGGAAACACCATATATTTT.